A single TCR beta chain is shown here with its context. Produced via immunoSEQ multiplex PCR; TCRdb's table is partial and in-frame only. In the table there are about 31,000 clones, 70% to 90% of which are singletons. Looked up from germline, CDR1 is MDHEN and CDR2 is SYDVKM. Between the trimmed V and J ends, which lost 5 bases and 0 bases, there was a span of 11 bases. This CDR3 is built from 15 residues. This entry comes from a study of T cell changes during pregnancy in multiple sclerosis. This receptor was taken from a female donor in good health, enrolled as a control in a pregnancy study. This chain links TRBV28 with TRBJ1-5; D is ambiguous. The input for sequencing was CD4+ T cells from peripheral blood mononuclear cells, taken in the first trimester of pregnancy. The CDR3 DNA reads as TGTGCCAGCAGTCCGGACTCTTATAGCAATCAGCCCCAGCATTTT. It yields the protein CASSPDSYSNQPQHF.